This T cell receptor beta chain was recorded in a study of a mutant IDH1 vaccine in newly diagnosed glioma. Germline loops: CDR1 SGHDN, CDR2 FVKESK. Trimming pared 2 bases from V and 2 bases from J, leaving 9 bases between. This CDR3 is 15 amino acids long. Generated by immunoSEQ multiplex PCR, the TCRdb table keeps only in-frame clones and is missing some. This table has about 68,000 clones, 79% appearing once. Time point specified: baseline, week 1 (first vaccination visit). Treatment of the sample: pre-vaccination baseline after standard-of-care therapy. This TCR came from a man aged 50-60 years with glioma. The V and J genes are TRBV14 and TRBJ2-2; a possible D gene is TRBD1 (6 bases). Sequencing used PBMCs, obtained from a glioma patient treated with radiotherapy, temozolomide or both. The CDR3 loop is CASSQRGSNTGELFF. In nucleotides, the CDR3 is TGTGCCAGCAGCCAAAGGGGGAGCAACACCGGGGAGCTGTTTTTT.